Shown below are 18 T cell receptor beta chains from a single sample sequenced in a study of cytomegalovirus exposure and HLA in healthy donors. The PCR used 60 Vbeta and 13 Jbeta primers. Clones were read by immunoSEQ multiplex PCR, and TCRdb kept only the in-frame ones, dropping some. The sample has 150,000 or so clones, 85% seen once; the top ten hold roughly 2.2%. Sequenced sample: PBMCs. Source of these receptors: a young man in good health and CMV-seropositive.

CDR3 sequence: CATSITGAPNEKLFF. As DNA, the CDR3 is TGTGCCACCAGCATCACAGGGGCACCGAATGAAAAACTGTTTTTT. The chain is built from TRBV15 and TRBJ1-4; 7 nucleotides line up with TRBD1. CDR1 is LNHNV, CDR2 YYDKDF, per germline (reference sequence). This CDR3 comprises 15 residues. J was trimmed by 5 bases and V by 4 bases; bases with no gene match: 7.

The genes are TRBV7-2 and TRBJ2-7, with TRBD1 identical over 7 bases. Germline-derived CDR1 and CDR2 are SGHTA and FQGNSA. CDR3 length: 15 amino acids. J gave up 3 bases and V 5 bases, and 10 bases lay outside the gene matches. CDR3 DNA: TGTGCCAGCAGCACACCGGGACAGCTACGCTACGAGCAGTACTTC. It codes for CASSTPGQLRYEQYF. Full variable domain (rest looked up from reference TRBV7-2 and TRBJ2-7): GAGVSQSPSNKVTEKGKDVELRCDPISGHTALYWYRQSLGQGLEFLIYFQGNSAPDKSGLPSDRFSAERTGGSVSTLTIQRTQQEDSAVYLCASSTPGQLRYEQYFGPGTRLTVT.

As regards this clone: This sample includes further DNA sequences coding for the same CDR3. This sequence joins TRBV18 and TRBJ2-5; perhaps TRBD1 as D (5 bases). The CDR3 consists of 13 residues. From germline, CDR1 is KGHSH and CDR2 LQKENI. The V end was cut by 3 bases, the J end by 2 bases, with 7 bases between. The CDR3 region has the DNA TGTGCCAGCTCACCGGGGCAGCAAGAGACCCAGTACTTC. The encoded protein is CASSPGQQETQYF.

The chain links TRBV19 to TRBJ1-5, with TRBD1 as a possible D gene (5 bases). This CDR3 is built from 15 residues. The V and J ends lost 3 bases and 4 bases respectively, with 13 bases between them. Germline V gene data show CDR1 as LNHDA and CDR2 as SQIVND (reference sequence). CDR3 sequence (DNA): TGTGCCAGTAGTATGCCAGGGCGCCGGAATCAGCCCCAGCATTTT. It codes for CASSMPGRRNQPQHF.

The chain links TRBV7-6 to TRBJ2-2; 9 bases are shared with TRBD2. Germline V gives CDR1 SGHVS, CDR2 FNYEAQ. The junction had 1 base not matched to a gene; V was cut back by 3 bases and J by 5 bases. The CDR3 has 14 residues. The CDR3 is CASSFAGGTGELFF. The CDR3 DNA follows: TGTGCCAGCAGCTTTGCGGGGGGGACCGGGGAGCTGTTTTTT.

This clone showed up just once. DNA of the CDR3: TGCGCCAGCAGCCAACCCACTGGCCGGACTTACGAGCAGTACTTC. It specifies CASSQPTGRTYEQYF. The chain has TRBV4-1 and TRBJ2-7, with TRBD2 as a possible D gene (5 bases). The germline V gene encodes CDR1 MGHRA and CDR2 YSYEKL. V was cut by 2 bases and J by 4 bases, with 15 bases left in between. This CDR3 region has 15 residues.

CDR3 protein: CASSWTGDYGYTF. The CDR3 nucleotides read TGTGCCAGCAGTTGGACAGGGGACTATGGCTACACCTTC. The V call is TRBV6-5, the J call TRBJ1-2; 9 bases align to TRBD1. Per germline, CDR1 MNHEY and CDR2 SVGAGI. The CDR3 runs to 13 residues. V lost 4 bases and J lost 3; bases outside the gene matches: 0.

The chain joins TRBV30 to TRBJ2-1; TRBD1 might be the D (5 bases). V was trimmed by 2 bases and J by 5 bases, leaving 7 bases between them. The CDR3 is 12 amino acids. In germline, CDR1 is GTSNPN, CDR2 SVGIG (reference sequence). The CDR3 loop reads CAWSSTDNEQFF. DNA of the CDR3: TGTGCCTGGAGTTCGACAGACAATGAGCAGTTCTTC.

The chain links TRBV4-3 to TRBJ1-3; maybe TRBD1 (6 bases). CDR1 and CDR2 from the germline V gene are LGHNA and YSLEER. Between the trimmed V and J ends, which lost 1 base and 0 bases, there was a span of 7 bases. This CDR3 is 15 amino acids long. The CDR3 protein is CASSQGGGSGNTIYF. The CDR3 DNA reads TGCGCCAGCAGCCAAGGAGGGGGCTCTGGAAACACCATATATTTT.

The CDR3 reads CAISGTGGNTIYF. CDR3 in DNA: TGTGCCATCAGTGGGACAGGTGGAAACACCATATATTTT. The chain is built from TRBV10-3 and TRBJ1-3, with 7 bases fitting TRBD1. The CDR3 totals 13 residues. J was trimmed by 3 bases and V by 4 bases; bases with no gene match: 0. The germline CDR1 and CDR2 sequences are ENHRY and SYGVKD.

The rearrangement joins TRBV2 to TRBJ2-3, with 11 bases identical to TRBD2. The germline V gene has CDR1 SNHLY and CDR2 FYNNEI. The length of the CDR3 is 15 residues. Trimming at V came to 4 bases and at J to 5 bases, leaving 5 bases not matched to a gene. The CDR3 bases are TGTGCCAGCAGTGTAGCGGGGGGGCCTAGAGATACGCAGTATTTT. It is translated as CASSVAGGPRDTQYF.

The chain joins TRBV4-3 to TRBJ2-7; 9 positions match TRBD1. The CDR3 is 15 amino acids. Germline CDR1 and CDR2: LGHNA and YSLEER. Trimming took 4 bases from V and 2 from J; bases not matched to a gene: 6. The CDR3 DNA reads as TGCGCCAGCAGCCGGACCCGGGACAGGGCCTACGAGCAGTACTTC. Translated: CASSRTRDRAYEQYF.

V usage is TRBV5-1 and J usage is TRBJ1-1; tentative D call: TRBD1 (6 bases). V was pared by 3 bases and J by 1 base, with 10 bases between. CDR1 SGHRS and CDR2 YFSETQ come from the germline V gene. This CDR3 region has 14 residues. This CDR3 is CASSSLTGNTEAFF. The CDR3 region has the DNA TGCGCCAGCAGCTCGCTGACAGGGAACACTGAAGCTTTCTTT.

The chain joins TRBV5-6 to TRBJ1-1; D uncertain. V was clipped by 2 bases and J by 10 bases, with 12 bases between them. The CDR3 extends over 12 amino acids. The germline gives CDR1 SGHDT, CDR2 YYEEEE. The CDR3 DNA is TGTGCCAGCAGCTTCGGTCAGGAGGGAGCTTTCTTT. It yields the protein CASSFGQEGAFF.

DNA for the CDR3: TGTGCCAGCAGCTTGCGGGGGAAGGGAAACACCATATATTTT. Its protein product is CASSLRGKGNTIYF. The rearrangement joins TRBV5-8 to TRBJ1-3; tentative D call: TRBD1 (5 bases). The CDR3 has 14 amino acids. Germline lookup yields CDR1 SGHTS and CDR2 YDEGEE. V shed 1 base and J shed 4 bases, with 9 bases lying between them.

Note on this clone: Other DNA sequences in the sample encode the same CDR3. This chain connects TRBV15 to TRBJ1-2, with TRBD1 matching 10 bases. From germline, CDR1 is LNHNV and CDR2 YYDKDF (reference sequence). The CDR3 has 13 amino acids. V lost 3 bases to trimming and J lost 6 bases; unmatched junction nucleotides: 1. CDR3 sequence reads: CATSSGQGDGYTF. CDR3 nucleotide sequence: TGTGCCACCAGCAGTGGACAGGGGGATGGCTACACCTTC.

The chain is built from TRBV10-3 and TRBJ2-5; 8 bases are a match to TRBD2. Losses at the gene ends were 0 bases for V and 3 bases for J; bases not matched to a gene: 6. CDR1 ENHRY and CDR2 SYGVKD come from the germline V gene. This CDR3 spans 16 amino acids. CDR3 protein: CAISESFGGAEETQYF. CDR3 nucleotide sequence: TGTGCCATCAGTGAGTCGTTCGGGGGGGCCGAAGAGACCCAGTACTTC.

V usage is TRBV2 and J usage is TRBJ2-5; D remains unclear. With 0 bases removed from V and 5 bases from J, the gap between germline ends came to 4 bases. Germline V gives CDR1 SNHLY, CDR2 FYNNEI. CDR3 length equals 12 residues. The CDR3 spells CASSEAGETQYF. The CDR3 DNA sequence: TGTGCCAGCAGTGAAGCCGGGGAGACCCAGTACTTC.